The 24 T cell receptor beta chains below were found in one sample sequenced in a study of blood T cell repertoires in COVID-19. Method: immunoSEQ multiplex PCR; TCRdb's copy keeps in-frame clones and lacks some. This sample yields roughly 14,000 clones, of which roughly 92% are seen a single time; 6% to 9% belongs to the top ten. The sequenced sample was peripheral blood. The receptors were sampled from a human donor with active COVID-19. The donor label of this sample is uncertain.

This clone was counted only a few times. The chain joins TRBV7-9 to TRBJ2-3; 14 nucleotides align to TRBD2. Losses at the gene ends were 0 bases for V and 3 bases for J; bases not matched to a gene: 5. The CDR3 consists of 18 residues. Germline V CDR1 and CDR2: SEHNR, FQNEAQ (reference sequence). The DNA of the CDR3 is TGTGCCAGCAGCTTAGCCCGACTAGCGGGGGGGCCAACAGATACGCAGTATTTT. It specifies CASSLARLAGGPTDTQYF.

The CDR3 sequence: CASTLEGRRAFF. The DNA of the CDR3 is TGTGCCAGCACCTTGGAGGGGAGGCGAGCTTTCTTT. This rearrangement joins TRBV12-3 or TRBV12-4 to TRBJ1-1; D may be TRBD1 (5 bases). Trimming pared 7 bases from V and 10 bases from J, leaving 16 bases between. The CDR3 sequence is 12 residues long.

V and J are TRBV4-3 and TRBJ1-2; D possibly corresponds to TRBD1 (6 bases). The CDR3 spans 15 residues. From germline, CDR1 is LGHNA and CDR2 YSLEER. Trimming removed 1 base from V and 8 bases from J, with 17 bases in between. The CDR3: CASSQGGQQYGGYTF. The CDR3 nucleotides are TGCGCCAGCAGCCAAGGCGGACAGCAATATGGAGGCTACACCTTC.

The rearrangement uses TRBV5-4 and TRBJ1-6, with D unclear. The CDR3 is made up of 16 amino acids. Germline V gene sequence: CDR1 SGHNT, CDR2 YYREEE (reference sequence). Trimming removed 3 bases at V and 5 bases at J, with 15 bases between. CDR3 bases: TGTGCCAGCAGCTCGGCCTTGGGGAGGAATAATTCACCCCTCCACTTT. It encodes CASSSALGRNNSPLHF.

This clone occurred once. The chain employs TRBV5-6 and TRBJ2-3; no clear D. The CDR3 is 14 residues long. Trimming removed 0 bases at V and 2 bases at J, with 7 bases between. Germline CDR1 reads SGHDT; CDR2 reads YYEEEE. CDR3: CASSLVVLTDTQYF. The CDR3 bases are TGTGCCAGCAGCTTGGTTGTTCTCACAGATACGCAGTATTTT.

This chain joins TRBV30 and TRBJ1-6; a weak D match, TRBD1 (6 bases). Germline values: CDR1 GTSNPN, CDR2 SVGIG (reference sequence). With 0 bases removed from V and 4 bases from J, the gap between germline ends came to 13 bases. CDR3 length: 16 residues. The CDR3 loop reads CAWSVRAGVYNSPLHF. CDR3 bases: TGTGCCTGGAGTGTACGGGCAGGGGTTTATAATTCACCCCTCCACTTT. The full variable domain, in which reference TRBV30 and TRBJ1-6 provide the parts outside the CDR3, is SQTIHQWPATLVQPVGSPLSLECTVEGTSNPNLYWYRQAAGRGLQLLFYSVGIGQISSEVPQNLSASRPQDRQFILSSKKLLLSDSGFYLCAWSVRAGVYNSPLHFGNGTRLTVT.

The gene calls are TRBV2 and TRBJ2-2; D is possibly TRBD2 (6 bases). Per the germline V gene, CDR1 is SNHLY and CDR2 is FYNNEI. This CDR3 has 13 residues. Trimming shortened V by 2 bases and J by 6 bases, and 7 bases separated the two germline ends. CDR3 nucleotide sequence: TGTGCCAGCAGTGAATGGGACTCCGGGGAGCTGTTTTTT. This sequence encodes CASSEWDSGELFF.

The gene calls are TRBV19 and TRBJ2-7; TRBD2 might be the D (5 bases). The CDR3 is 15 amino acids. Germline-derived CDR1 and CDR2 are LNHDA and SQIVND (reference sequence). With 1 base removed from V and 1 base from J, the gap between germline ends came to 11 bases. CDR3 in amino acids: CASSIVRGRSYEQYF. The CDR3 DNA reads as TGTGCCAGTAGTATAGTTCGGGGTAGGTCCTACGAGCAGTACTTC.

The chain uses TRBV11-2 and TRBJ1-2, with TRBD1 matching over 7 bases. Germline V gene sequence: CDR1 SGHAT, CDR2 FQNNGV. The CDR3 loop spans 15 amino acids. With 4 bases clipped from V and 5 bases from J, the junction kept 10 bases outside the gene matches. The CDR3 loop reads CASSSRTGAQYGYTF. Written as DNA, the CDR3 is TGTGCCAGCAGCTCGAGAACAGGGGCACAGTATGGCTACACCTTC.

CDR3 loop: CASSYHAQGDYGYTF. Written as DNA, the CDR3 is TGTGCCAGCAGTTACCACGCACAGGGAGACTATGGCTACACCTTC. The chain uses TRBV6-5 and TRBJ1-2; D might be TRBD1 (6 bases). CDR1 MNHEY and CDR2 SVGAGI come from the germline V gene. CDR3 length: 15 amino acids. Trimming removed 2 bases from V and 3 bases from J, with 13 bases in between.

The chain employs TRBV6-6 and TRBJ2-1; the match to TRBD1 covers 8 bases. The CDR3 contains 19 residues. V lost 5 bases, J lost 0 bases, and 15 bases stayed unmatched. Germline-derived CDR1 and CDR2 are MNHNY and SVGAGI (reference sequence). CDR3 DNA sequence: TGTGCCAGCAGTCACCCCGGGACAGGACAATCTGGCTCCTACAATGAGCAGTTCTTC. Translation gives CASSHPGTGQSGSYNEQFF.

This clone was counted once. The chain carries TRBV6-5 and TRBJ1-4, with 9 bases matching TRBD1. Germline V gene data show CDR1 as MNHEY and CDR2 as SVGAGI. The CDR3 loop spans 15 amino acids. The J segment lost 9 bases and the V segment lost 5 bases, leaving 10 bases of the junction unmatched. The CDR3, as DNA: TGTGCCAGCAGTCTCTCCGGGACAGGGATTCAAAAACTGTTTTTT. Protein sequence: CASSLSGTGIQKLFF.

The genes are TRBV6-5 and TRBJ1-1; the D is unclear. The CDR3 is made up of 11 amino acids. V dropped 6 bases and J dropped 10 bases, with 12 bases sitting between them. Germline V gene lookup returns CDR1 MNHEY and CDR2 SVGAGI. The CDR3 DNA reads TGTGCCAGCAGGTGGGTAGCTCGAGCTTTCTTT. Encoded protein: CASRWVARAFF.

The CDR3 here is CASSFLSVNTEAFF. Here the CDR3 DNA reads TGTGCCAGCAGTTTCCTGTCTGTGAACACTGAAGCTTTCTTT. The gene calls are TRBV27 and TRBJ1-1; D remains unclear. Per germline, CDR1 MNHEY and CDR2 SMNVEV (reference sequence). The CDR3 consists of 14 residues. V was cut by 3 bases and J by 0 bases, with 8 bases left in between.

This rearrangement joins TRBV30 to TRBJ2-7; 11 bases fit TRBD2. V lost 2 bases to trimming and J lost 4 bases; unmatched junction nucleotides: 4. This CDR3 contains 14 residues. CDR1 and CDR2 from the germline V gene are GTSNPN and SVGIG (reference sequence). The CDR3 reads CAWSIAGGAYEQYF. The DNA of the CDR3 is TGTGCCTGGAGTATAGCGGGGGGGGCTTACGAGCAGTACTTC. The full variable domain, with the rest looked up from reference TRBV30 and TRBJ2-7, is SQTIHQWPATLVQPVGSPLSLECTVEGTSNPNLYWYRQAAGRGLQLLFYSVGIGQISSEVPQNLSASRPQDRQFILSSKKLLLSDSGFYLCAWSIAGGAYEQYFGPGTRLTVT.

CDR3 DNA sequence: TGTGCCAGTAGTTCGGGAGCCGGCACCGGGGAGCTGTTTTTT. Protein sequence: CASSSGAGTGELFF. The genes are TRBV19 and TRBJ2-2; maybe TRBD2 (6 bases). CDR3 length equals 14 residues. The V gene's germline CDR1 is LNHDA and CDR2 SQIVND (reference sequence). V was pared by 5 bases and J by 4 bases, with 11 bases between.

This chain's CDR3 is CASSYSSGDTDTQYF. CDR3 in DNA: TGTGCCAGCAGCTACAGTAGCGGGGATACAGATACGCAGTATTTT. The V call is TRBV11-3, the J call TRBJ2-3; 8 bases align to TRBD2. This CDR3 is built from 15 residues. Germline V gene lookup returns CDR1 SGHNT and CDR2 YENEEA. After removal of 4 bases from V and 3 bases from J, the junction contained 6 bases not matched to a gene. Supplemented by reference TRBV11-3 and TRBJ2-3, the full variable domain reads EAGVVQSPRYKIIEKKQPVAFWCNPISGHNTLYWYLQNLGQGPELLIRYENEEAVDDSQLPKDRFSAERLKGVDSTLKIQPAELGDSAVYLCASSYSSGDTDTQYFGPGTRLTVL.

This chain joins TRBV5-4 and TRBJ1-2; 8 positions match TRBD1. The CDR3 is 15 amino acids. The J segment lost 5 bases and the V segment lost 2 bases, leaving 8 bases of the junction unmatched. CDR1 and CDR2 from the germline V gene are SGHNT and YYREEE (reference sequence). The CDR3 sequence is CASSFQGALGYGYTF. CDR3 sequence (DNA): TGTGCCAGCAGCTTCCAGGGGGCTTTAGGGTATGGCTACACCTTC.

The genes are TRBV15 and TRBJ2-7, with D tentatively TRBD1 (5 bases). The CDR3 totals 15 residues. V was shortened by 0 bases and J by 2 bases, with 11 bases between the two germline ends. Germline V gives CDR1 LNHNV, CDR2 YYDKDF (reference sequence). The CDR3 region has the DNA TGTGCCACCAGCAGAGAAGTTGGACAAGCCTACGAGCAGTACTTC. Its protein product is CATSREVGQAYEQYF.

The CDR3 nucleotides read TGTGCCACCCAAAAGATTGGTAGCGGGCAATACGAGCAGTACTTC. Translated: CATQKIGSGQYEQYF. The chain joins TRBV6-5 to TRBJ2-7; 7 positions match TRBD2. The V gene end was trimmed by 10 bases and the J gene end by 4 bases; junction bases not matched to a gene: 16. The CDR3 is 15 residues long. The V gene's germline CDR1 is MNHEY and CDR2 SVGAGI.

This chain uses TRBV5-6 with TRBJ1-2; 8 bases agree with TRBD1. This CDR3 is 16 amino acids long. The ends lost 0 bases at V and 7 bases at J; junction bases unmatched: 11. Germline CDR1 is SGHDT and CDR2 is YYEEEE. The CDR3 reads CASSLASGQGYVGYTF. The CDR3 DNA sequence: TGTGCCAGCAGCTTGGCCTCCGGACAGGGTTATGTTGGCTACACCTTC.

V gene TRBV5-1 combines with J gene TRBJ1-3, with D maybe TRBD1 (6 bases). V was trimmed by 4 bases and J by 1 base, leaving 18 bases between them. The CDR3 sequence is 17 residues long. Per the germline V gene, CDR1 is SGHRS and CDR2 is YFSETQ. The chain's CDR3 is CASSGTGLGGSGNTIYF. The CDR3 DNA reads as TGCGCCAGCAGCGGAACAGGGCTCGGGGGGTCTGGAAACACCATATATTTT.

This clone was observed once. The genes are TRBV5-1 and TRBJ1-3, with D unresolved. The V and J ends lost 0 bases and 0 bases respectively, with 13 bases between them. The CDR3 covers 17 residues. Germline CDR1 and CDR2: SGHRS and YFSETQ. This CDR3 reads CASSLAPPGLSGNTIYF. For the CDR3, the DNA is TGCGCCAGCAGCTTGGCCCCTCCCGGACTCTCTGGAAACACCATATATTTT.

For this clone: One end of the junction does not line up with germline, which may come from a read error. The chain employs TRBV11-2 and TRBJ2-5; 12 bases align to TRBD1. The CDR3 runs to 16 residues. The germline V gene encodes CDR1 SGHAT and CDR2 FQNNGV. This CDR3 reads CASSLPRDRGQGTQYF. Written as DNA, the CDR3 is TGTGCCAGCAGCTTGCCCCGGGACAGGGGGCAAGGGACCCAGTACTTC.